The clone carrying this T cell receptor beta chain has more than one count but fewer than ten. These data come from a study of T cells after yellow fever vaccination. This CDR3 contains 16 residues. Deletions cut 6 bases from V and 2 bases from J, with 19 bases between. The germline V gene encodes CDR1 LGHNA and CDR2 YSLEER. 5'RACE template switching produced TCR cDNA carrying a universal primer site and UMIs. TCRdb ran MiXCR on the 5' RACE reads and lists one entry per CDR3 protein. The repertoire holds 500,000 to 650,000 distinct CDR3 sequences, with about 12% as singletons. The TCR was taken from a man between 25 and 39 years old who received the YFV17D yellow fever vaccine. The genes are TRBV4-3 and TRBJ2-5; D may be TRBD2 (6 bases). Source: PBMCs, taken on the day of the yellow fever booster vaccination. The CDR3 is CASSLSSGLSQETQYF. CDR3 sequence (DNA): TGCGCCAGCAGTCTCTCGTCGGGACTTAGTCAAGAGACCCAGTACTTC.